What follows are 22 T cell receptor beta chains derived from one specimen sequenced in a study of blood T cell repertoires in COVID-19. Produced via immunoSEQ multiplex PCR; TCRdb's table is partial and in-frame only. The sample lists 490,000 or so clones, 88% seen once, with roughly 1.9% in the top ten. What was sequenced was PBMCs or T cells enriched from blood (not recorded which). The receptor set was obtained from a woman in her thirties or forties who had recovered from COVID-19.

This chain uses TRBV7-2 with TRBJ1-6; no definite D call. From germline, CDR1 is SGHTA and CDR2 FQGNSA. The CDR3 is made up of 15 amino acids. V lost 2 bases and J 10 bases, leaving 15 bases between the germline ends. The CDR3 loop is CASSLNFGLGSPLHF. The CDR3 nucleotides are TGTGCCAGCAGCTTAAATTTCGGACTTGGGTCACCCCTCCACTTT.

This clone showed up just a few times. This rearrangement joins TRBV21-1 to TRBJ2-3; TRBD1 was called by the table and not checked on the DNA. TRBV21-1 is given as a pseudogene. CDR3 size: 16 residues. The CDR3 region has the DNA TGTGCCAGCAGCAATGATGACAGGGGGCACGCAGATACGCAGTATTTT. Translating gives CASSNDDRGHADTQYF.

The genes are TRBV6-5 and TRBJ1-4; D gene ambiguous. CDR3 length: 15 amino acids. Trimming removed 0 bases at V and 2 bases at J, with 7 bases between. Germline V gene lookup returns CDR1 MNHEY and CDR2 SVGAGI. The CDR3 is CASSYSGRTNEKLFF. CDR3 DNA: TGTGCCAGCAGTTACTCCGGGAGGACTAATGAAAAACTGTTTTTT.

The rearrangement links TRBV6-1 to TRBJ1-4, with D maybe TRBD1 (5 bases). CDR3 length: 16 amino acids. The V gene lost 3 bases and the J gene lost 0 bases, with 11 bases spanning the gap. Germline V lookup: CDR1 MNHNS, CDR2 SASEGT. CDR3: CASSETGGSTNEKLFF. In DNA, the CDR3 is TGTGCCAGCAGTGAGACGGGGGGATCAACTAATGAAAAACTGTTTTTT.

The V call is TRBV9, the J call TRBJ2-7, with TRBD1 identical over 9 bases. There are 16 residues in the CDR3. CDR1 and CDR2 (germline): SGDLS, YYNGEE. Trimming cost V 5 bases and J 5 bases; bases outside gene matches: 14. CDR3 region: CASSATGTGFFDEQYF. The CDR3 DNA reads TGTGCCAGCAGTGCGACCGGGACAGGGTTTTTCGACGAGCAGTACTTC.

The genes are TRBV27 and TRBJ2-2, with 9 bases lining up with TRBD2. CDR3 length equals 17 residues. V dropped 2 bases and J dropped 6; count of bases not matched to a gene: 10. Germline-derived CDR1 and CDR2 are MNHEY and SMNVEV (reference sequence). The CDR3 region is CASSLKLAGRRAGELFF. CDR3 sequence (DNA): TGTGCCAGCAGTTTAAAGCTAGCGGGACGACGGGCCGGGGAGCTGTTTTTT.

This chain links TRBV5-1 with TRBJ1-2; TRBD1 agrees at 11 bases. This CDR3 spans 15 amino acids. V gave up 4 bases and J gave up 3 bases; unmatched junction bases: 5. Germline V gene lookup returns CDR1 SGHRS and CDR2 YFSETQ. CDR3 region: CASSTGQGADYGYTF. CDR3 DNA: TGCGCCAGCAGCACTGGACAGGGGGCGGACTATGGCTACACCTTC.

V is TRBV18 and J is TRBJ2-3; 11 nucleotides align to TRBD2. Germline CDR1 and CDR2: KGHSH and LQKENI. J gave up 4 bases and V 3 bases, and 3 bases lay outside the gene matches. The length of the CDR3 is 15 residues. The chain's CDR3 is CASSPVAGGADTQYF. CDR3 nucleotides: TGTGCCAGCTCACCGGTAGCGGGAGGGGCAGATACGCAGTATTTT.

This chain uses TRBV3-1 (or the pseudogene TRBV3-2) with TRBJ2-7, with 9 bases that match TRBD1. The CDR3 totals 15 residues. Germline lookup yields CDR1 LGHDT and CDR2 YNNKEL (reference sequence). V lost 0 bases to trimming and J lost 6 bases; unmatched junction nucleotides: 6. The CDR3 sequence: CASSQERQGDPEQYF. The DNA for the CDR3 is TGTGCCAGCAGCCAAGAACGACAGGGGGACCCCGAGCAGTACTTC.

The CDR3 spells CASSLGGTQYF. As DNA, the CDR3 is TGTGCCAGCAGCTTAGGAGGAACCCAGTACTTC. The chain joins TRBV11-2 to TRBJ2-5, with no clear D. V lost 1 base and J lost 8, with 5 bases in between. Germline V CDR1 and CDR2: SGHAT, FQNNGV. The CDR3 totals 11 residues. The full variable domain, with the rest looked up from reference TRBV11-2 and TRBJ2-5, is EAGVAQSPRYKIIEKRQSVAFWCNPISGHATLYWYQQILGQGPKLLIQFQNNGVVDDSQLPKDRFSAERLKGVDSTLKIQPAKLEDSAVYLCASSLGGTQYFGPGTRLLVL.

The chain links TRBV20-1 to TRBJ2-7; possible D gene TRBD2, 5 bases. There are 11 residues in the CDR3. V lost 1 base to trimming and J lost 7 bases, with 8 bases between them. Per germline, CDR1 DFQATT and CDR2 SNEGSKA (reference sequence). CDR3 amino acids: CSARVGEEQYF. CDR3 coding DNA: TGCAGTGCTAGAGTTGGGGAGGAGCAGTACTTC.

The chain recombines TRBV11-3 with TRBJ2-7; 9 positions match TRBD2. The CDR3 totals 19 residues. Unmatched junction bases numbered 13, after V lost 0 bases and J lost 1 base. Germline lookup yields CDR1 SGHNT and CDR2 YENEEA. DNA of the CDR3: TGTGCCAGCAGCTTAGATGGGCTAGCGGGGATAATATCATCCTACGAGCAGTACTTC. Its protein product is CASSLDGLAGIISSYEQYF.

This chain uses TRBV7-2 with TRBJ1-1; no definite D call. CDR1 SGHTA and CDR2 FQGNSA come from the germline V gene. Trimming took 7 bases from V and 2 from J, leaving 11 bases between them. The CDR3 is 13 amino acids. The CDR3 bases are TGTGCCAGCACCCCACCGGGAAACACTGAAGCTTTCTTT. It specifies CASTPPGNTEAFF.

CDR3 residues: CASRGGNYGYTF. The DNA for the CDR3 is TGTGCCAGCAGAGGAGGGAACTATGGCTACACCTTC. This chain uses TRBV27 with TRBJ1-2; the D is unclear. This CDR3 has 12 amino acids. Germline V gene lookup returns CDR1 MNHEY and CDR2 SMNVEV (reference sequence). The ends were cut back, 6 bases at V and 2 bases at J, with 7 bases in the middle.

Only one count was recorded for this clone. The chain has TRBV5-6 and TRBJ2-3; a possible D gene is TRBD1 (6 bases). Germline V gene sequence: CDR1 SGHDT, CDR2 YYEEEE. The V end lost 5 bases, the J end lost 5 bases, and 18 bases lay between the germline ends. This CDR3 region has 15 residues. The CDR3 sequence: CASSHAQDSGDTQYF. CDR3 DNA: TGTGCCAGCAGTCATGCCCAGGACAGTGGAGATACGCAGTATTTT.

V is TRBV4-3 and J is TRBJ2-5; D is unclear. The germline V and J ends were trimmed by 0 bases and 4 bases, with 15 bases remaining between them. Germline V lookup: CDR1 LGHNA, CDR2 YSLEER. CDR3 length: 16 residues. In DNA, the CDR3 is TGCGCCAGCAGCCAAGACTGGTCTGCCCGAGGAGAGACCCAGTACTTC. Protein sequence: CASSQDWSARGETQYF.

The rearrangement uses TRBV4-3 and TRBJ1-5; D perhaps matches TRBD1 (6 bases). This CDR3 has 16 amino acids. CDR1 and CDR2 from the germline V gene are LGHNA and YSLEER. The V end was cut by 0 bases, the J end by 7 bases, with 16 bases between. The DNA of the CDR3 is TGCGCCAGCAGCCAAGAACCTACAGGGCTAGGACAGCCCCAGCATTTT. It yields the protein CASSQEPTGLGQPQHF.

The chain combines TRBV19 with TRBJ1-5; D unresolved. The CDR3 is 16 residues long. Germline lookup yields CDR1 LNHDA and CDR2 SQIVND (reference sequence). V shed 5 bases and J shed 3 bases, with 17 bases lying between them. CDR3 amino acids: CASSANYWNDNQPQHF. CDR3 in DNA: TGTGCCAGTAGTGCTAACTACTGGAACGACAATCAGCCCCAGCATTTT.

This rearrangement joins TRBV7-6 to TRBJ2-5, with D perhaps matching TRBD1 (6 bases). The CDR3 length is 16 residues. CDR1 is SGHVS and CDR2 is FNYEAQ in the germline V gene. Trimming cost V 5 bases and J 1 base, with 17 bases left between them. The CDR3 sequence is CASSPTRQALQETQYF. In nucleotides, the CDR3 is TGTGCCAGCAGCCCAACTAGACAGGCACTCCAAGAGACCCAGTACTTC.

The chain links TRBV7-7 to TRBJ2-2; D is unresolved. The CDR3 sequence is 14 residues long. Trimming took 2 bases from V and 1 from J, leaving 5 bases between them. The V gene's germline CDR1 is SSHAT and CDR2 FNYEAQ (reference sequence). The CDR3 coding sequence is TGTGCCAGCAGCTTAATTCAGAACACCGGGGAGCTGTTTTTT. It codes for CASSLIQNTGELFF.

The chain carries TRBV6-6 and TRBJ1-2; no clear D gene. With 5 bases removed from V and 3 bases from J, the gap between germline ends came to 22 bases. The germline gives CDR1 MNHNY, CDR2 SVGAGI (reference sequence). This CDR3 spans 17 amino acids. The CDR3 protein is CASSRRFGGKLDYGYTF. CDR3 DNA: TGTGCCAGCAGTCGGAGGTTCGGAGGGAAATTGGACTATGGCTACACCTTC.

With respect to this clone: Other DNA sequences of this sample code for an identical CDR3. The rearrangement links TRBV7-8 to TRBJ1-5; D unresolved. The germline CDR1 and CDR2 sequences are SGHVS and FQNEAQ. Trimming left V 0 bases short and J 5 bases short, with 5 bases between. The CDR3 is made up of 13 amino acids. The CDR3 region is CASSLAQDQPQHF. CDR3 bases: TGTGCCAGCAGCTTAGCCCAGGATCAGCCCCAGCATTTT. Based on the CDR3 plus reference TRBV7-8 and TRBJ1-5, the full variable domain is GAGVSQSPRYKVAKRGQDVALRCDPISGHVSLFWYQQALGQGPEFLTYFQNEAQLDKSGLPSDRFFAERPEGSVSTLKIQRTQQEDSAVYLCASSLAQDQPQHFGDGTRLSIL.